One sample yielded the 16 T cell receptor beta chains listed below, sequenced in a study of blood T cell repertoires in COVID-19. Produced via immunoSEQ multiplex PCR; TCRdb's table is partial and in-frame only. The repertoire holds roughly 190,000 clones, with 94% as singletons. Material for sequencing was peripheral blood. These receptors originate from a young man with COVID-19, enrolled during active disease.

The V gene is TRBV3-1 (or the pseudogene TRBV3-2), the J gene TRBJ2-7, with TRBD2 matching over 10 bases. CDR3 length: 16 amino acids. With V trimmed by 3 bases and J by 4 bases, 9 bases remained unmatched. Germline CDR1 is LGHDT and CDR2 is YNNKEL (reference sequence). The CDR3 spells CASSHGASGGRYEQYF. CDR3 bases: TGTGCCAGCAGCCATGGAGCTAGCGGGGGCCGTTACGAGCAGTACTTC.

The J gene is TRBJ2-5, the V gene TRBV29-1; 10 bases align to TRBD2. There are 15 residues in the CDR3. V dropped 4 bases and J dropped 6; count of bases not matched to a gene: 11. Germline V gene lookup returns CDR1 SQVTM and CDR2 ANQGSEA. In DNA, the CDR3 is TGCAGCGTTGTAACAAGCGGGGGGGCCGGGAAGACCCAGTACTTC. Translation gives CSVVTSGGAGKTQYF.

The chain employs TRBV30 and TRBJ1-1, with a tentative D call TRBD1 (5 bases). The CDR3 extends over 13 amino acids. Trimming cost V 2 bases and J 7 bases, with 14 bases left between them. Looked up from germline, CDR1 is GTSNPN and CDR2 is SVGIG (reference sequence). The CDR3 spells CAWSRQGIGEAFF. CDR3 in DNA: TGTGCCTGGAGTCGGCAGGGAATTGGTGAAGCTTTCTTT.

The chain combines TRBV2 with TRBJ1-5; TRBD1 agrees at 7 bases. V trimming: 5 bases; J trimming: 2 bases; junction bases outside the gene matches: 9. CDR1 SNHLY and CDR2 FYNNEI come from the germline V gene. The CDR3 runs 16 residues. The CDR3 DNA is TGTGCCAGCAGTCCCCCGGGTGACAGGGGCAATCAGCCCCAGCATTTT. The encoded protein is CASSPPGDRGNQPQHF.

The chain recombines TRBV11-2 with TRBJ1-4; weak D call: TRBD1 (5 bases). This CDR3 region has 15 residues. Germline V gives CDR1 SGHAT, CDR2 FQNNGV. V dropped 3 bases and J dropped 1 base, with 9 bases sitting between them. The CDR3 reads CASSFPQGTNEKLFF. The CDR3 DNA reads TGTGCCAGCAGCTTTCCCCAGGGAACTAATGAAAAACTGTTTTTT.

The J gene is TRBJ2-7, the V gene TRBV14; no clear D gene. Trimming removed 0 bases from V and 5 bases from J, with 8 bases in between. The CDR3 runs 13 residues. CDR1 is SGHDN, CDR2 FVKESK, per germline. The CDR3 reads CASSQDRGDEQYF. In DNA form, the CDR3 reads TGTGCCAGCAGCCAAGATAGAGGCGACGAGCAGTACTTC.

This clone appeared once. The chain employs TRBV23-1 and TRBJ2-2; 10 nucleotides agree with TRBD1. TRBV23-1 is an ORF, with its function uncertain. The CDR3 sequence is 17 residues long. V shed 2 bases and J 2 bases; nucleotides not matched to a gene: 5. The CDR3 region is CASSQAGQGLNTGELFF. Here the CDR3 DNA reads TGCGCCAGCAGTCAAGCGGGACAGGGGTTAAACACCGGGGAGCTGTTTTTT.

This clone has a single count. Sequence at one end of the junction differs from germline and may be a read error. The gene calls are TRBV7-2 and TRBJ2-6; 8 bases are a match to TRBD1. CDR1 and CDR2 (germline): SGHTA, FQGNSA. This CDR3 comprises 17 residues. CDR3: CASSLGQGFDGANVLTF. DNA of the CDR3: TGTGCCAGCAGTTTAGGACAGGGATTTGACGGGGCCAACGTCCTGACTTTC.

This clone occurred once. This sequence joins TRBV6-5 and TRBJ1-5; a possible D gene is TRBD1 (6 bases). Trimming shortened V by 7 bases and J by 6 bases, and 16 bases separated the two germline ends. The V gene's germline CDR1 is MNHEY and CDR2 SVGAGI. This CDR3 spans 14 amino acids. CDR3 protein: CASINRVRGQPQHF. The CDR3 coding sequence is TGTGCCAGCATAAACAGGGTCCGTGGTCAGCCCCAGCATTTT.

The chain carries TRBV11-2 and TRBJ2-7, with D unclear. The CDR3 totals 14 residues. Trimming shortened V by 5 bases and J by 0 bases, and 11 bases separated the two germline ends. Germline loops: CDR1 SGHAT, CDR2 FQNNGV. Here the CDR3 DNA reads TGTGCCAGCAGCCTCCGGGTTACCTCCTACGAGCAGTACTTC. As protein: CASSLRVTSYEQYF.

The chain employs TRBV7-2 and TRBJ1-5; D possibly corresponds to TRBD1 (5 bases). V was shortened by 1 base and J by 4 bases, with 11 bases between the two germline ends. Per the germline V gene, CDR1 is SGHTA and CDR2 is FQGNSA. The CDR3 is made up of 15 amino acids. The CDR3 is CASSLERGSNQPQHF. In DNA, the CDR3 is TGTGCCAGCAGCTTAGAAAGGGGTTCGAATCAGCCCCAGCATTTT.

The genes are TRBV2 and TRBJ2-2; the D gene is possibly TRBD1 (5 bases). The CDR3 contains 14 residues. Looked up from germline, CDR1 is SNHLY and CDR2 is FYNNEI. V was trimmed by 3 bases and J by 3 bases, leaving 8 bases between them. The CDR3 region is CASSDREDTGELFF. In DNA form, the CDR3 reads TGTGCCAGCAGTGACAGGGAAGACACCGGGGAGCTGTTTTTT.

This clone was seen more than once but under ten times. The V call is TRBV12-3 or TRBV12-4, the J call TRBJ2-1; a possible D gene is TRBD2 (6 bases). The CDR3 has 13 amino acids. The V end lost 6 bases, the J end lost 14 bases, and 20 bases lay between the germline ends. The CDR3 is CASRPAGSGWEFF. Written as DNA, the CDR3 is TGTGCCAGCAGACCTGCGGGTAGCGGTTGGGAGTTCTTC.

This clone appeared a few times. The CDR3 region is CASSYRGAHGYTF. CDR3 coding DNA: TGTGCCAGCAGTTATCGCGGGGCCCATGGCTACACCTTC. The chain has TRBV27 and TRBJ1-2; D is possibly TRBD1 (5 bases). CDR1 and CDR2 (germline): MNHEY, SMNVEV (reference sequence). The CDR3 totals 13 residues. V lost 4 bases and J 6 bases, leaving 12 bases between the germline ends.

The chain is built from TRBV3-1 (or the pseudogene TRBV3-2) and TRBJ1-4, with 7 bases that match TRBD1. CDR1 and CDR2 from the germline V gene are LGHDT and YNNKEL (reference sequence). The V and J ends lost 6 bases and 8 bases, in that order; junction bases with no gene match: 12. This CDR3 has 15 amino acids. The CDR3 protein is CASRQQGTRREKLFF. The DNA of the CDR3 is TGTGCCAGCAGGCAACAGGGGACAAGGCGAGAAAAACTGTTTTTT.

The chain carries TRBV6-5 and TRBJ1-5, with D uncertain. The CDR3 length is 16 residues. V lost 2 bases, J lost 0 bases, and 11 bases lay in between. Germline lookup yields CDR1 MNHEY and CDR2 SVGAGI. In nucleotides, the CDR3 is TGTGCCAGCAGTTACCCCCAGGTCTATAGCAATCAGCCCCAGCATTTT. Protein: CASSYPQVYSNQPQHF.